The 19 T cell receptor beta chains listed next were all sequenced from one sample in a study of response to subunit inactivated influenza vaccine. MiXCR, applied by TCRdb to the RT-PCR reads, yields one record per CDR3 protein. Of some 600,000 distinct CDR3 sequences listed, 11% to 15% are singletons. Sequenced here: PBMCs from blood, sampled 14 days before vaccination. The receptors were gathered from a man in his fifties or sixties who received an inactivated influenza vaccine.

V and J are TRBV20-1 and TRBJ1-1; tentative D call: TRBD1 (5 bases). V was cut by 4 bases and J by 4 bases, with 13 bases left in between. The CDR3 length is 13 residues. Germline V lookup: CDR1 DFQATT, CDR2 SNEGSKA (reference sequence). CDR3 coding DNA: TGCAGTGCTAAGACGGGACTAGTCACTGAAGCTTTCTTT. It translates to CSAKTGLVTEAFF.

The genes are TRBV4-1 and TRBJ2-5, with TRBD1 identical over 7 bases. Germline values: CDR1 MGHRA, CDR2 YSYEKL. J gave up 4 bases and V 0 bases, and 8 bases lay outside the gene matches. The CDR3 contains 16 residues. CDR3 in amino acids: CASSQEINRGLETQYF. The CDR3 DNA follows: TGCGCCAGCAGCCAAGAAATCAACAGGGGTTTAGAGACCCAGTACTTC.

This clonotype was seen a few times. The chain is built from TRBV13 and TRBJ2-7; TRBD2 aligns across 9 bases. CDR1 and CDR2 (germline): PRHDT, FYEKMQ (reference sequence). V shed 0 bases, J shed 4 bases, and the junction held 7 bases outside the gene matches. The CDR3 spans 16 residues. Written as DNA, the CDR3 is TGTGCCAGCAGCTTAGGCGGCGCTAGCGGGGCTTACGAGCAGTACTTC. It encodes CASSLGGASGAYEQYF.

V and J are TRBV6-5 and TRBJ1-3; no firm D call. Germline V lookup: CDR1 MNHEY, CDR2 SVGAGI. The CDR3 has 16 residues. Trimming removed 0 bases from V and 0 bases from J, with 9 bases in between. The CDR3 protein is CASSYSVAHSGNTIYF. The CDR3 DNA is TGTGCCAGCAGTTACTCGGTGGCTCACTCTGGAAACACCATATATTTT.

The rearrangement joins TRBV5-1 to TRBJ2-1, with 7 bases that match TRBD1. Germline V gene data show CDR1 as SGHRS and CDR2 as YFSETQ. CDR3 length: 14 residues. The V segment lost 6 bases and the J segment 9 bases; nucleotides outside the gene matches: 12. The CDR3, as DNA: TGCGCCAGCACCACCGCACAGGGGCGCAGTGAGCAGTTCTTC. Amino acids: CASTTAQGRSEQFF. The full variable domain, rest sourced from reference TRBV5-1 and TRBJ2-1, is KAGVTQTPRYLIKTRGQQVTLSCSPISGHRSVSWYQQTPGQGLQFLFEYFSETQRNKGNFPGRFSGRQFSNSRSEMNVSTLELGDSALYLCASTTAQGRSEQFFGPGTRLTVL.

This clonotype came up a few times. The V call is TRBV4-1, the J call TRBJ1-1; D is unresolved. V was cut by 1 base and J by 11 bases, with 17 bases left in between. The germline gives CDR1 MGHRA, CDR2 YSYEKL. CDR3 length: 14 residues. CDR3 region: CASSQVLLAGPAFF. In nucleotides, the CDR3 is TGCGCCAGCAGCCAAGTCCTATTGGCCGGCCCGGCTTTCTTT.

This clonotype came up a few times. This sequence joins TRBV3-1 and TRBJ2-2; D might be TRBD2 (6 bases). This CDR3 has 15 residues. Germline V lookup: CDR1 LGHDT, CDR2 YNNKEL (reference sequence). V lost 4 bases, J lost 7 bases, and 16 bases lay in between. CDR3 in amino acids: CASSPLSQGLGELFF. CDR3 in DNA: TGTGCCAGCAGCCCCTTAAGCCAGGGACTCGGGGAGCTGTTTTTT.

This clonotype was counted only a few times. The chain joins TRBV29-1 to TRBJ2-7, with 10 bases lining up with TRBD2. After removal of 4 bases from V and 5 bases from J, the junction contained 5 bases not matched to a gene. This CDR3 has 13 residues. Germline lookup yields CDR1 SQVTM and CDR2 ANQGSEA. The CDR3 sequence: CSVVSSGGHEQYF. The CDR3 nucleotides read TGCAGCGTTGTCTCTAGCGGGGGCCACGAGCAGTACTTC.

This clonotype was observed at least ten times. The J gene is TRBJ1-5, the V gene TRBV2; weak D call: TRBD1 (5 bases). Trimming shortened V by 8 bases and J by 1 base, and 9 bases separated the two germline ends. Germline assignment: CDR1 SNHLY and CDR2 FYNNEI. This CDR3 contains 13 residues. The CDR3, as DNA: TGTGCCAGCCGACGGGACAGCAATCAGCCCCAGCATTTT. Protein sequence: CASRRDSNQPQHF.

This chain connects TRBV7-9 to TRBJ2-5, with a possible D match to TRBD1 (5 bases). The V gene's germline CDR1 is SEHNR and CDR2 FQNEAQ (reference sequence). With 5 bases removed from V and 4 bases from J, the gap between germline ends came to 11 bases. The length of the CDR3 is 13 residues. CDR3 nucleotides: TGTGCCAGCAGCGGACAACCACGAGAGACCCAGTACTTC. Amino acid sequence: CASSGQPRETQYF.

This chain links TRBV20-1 with TRBJ2-1; D is possibly TRBD2 (5 bases). The V end lost 5 bases, the J end lost 4 bases, and 15 bases lay between the germline ends. CDR1 DFQATT and CDR2 SNEGSKA come from the germline V gene (reference sequence). This CDR3 has 14 residues. CDR3 amino acids: CSAEAGNLYNEQFF. In DNA, the CDR3 is TGCAGTGCTGAAGCCGGGAACTTATACAATGAGCAGTTCTTC.

This clonotype was counted a few times. J is TRBJ2-2 and V is TRBV4-1, with TRBD2 matching 9 bases. The CDR3 has 19 amino acids. V dropped 2 bases and J dropped 2; count of bases not matched to a gene: 12. CDR1 and CDR2 from the germline V gene are MGHRA and YSYEKL. CDR3 in amino acids: CASSQYYSSGTFNTGELFF. The CDR3 region has the DNA TGCGCCAGCAGCCAATATTACTCTAGCGGGACCTTCAACACCGGGGAGCTGTTTTTT.

V usage is TRBV12-3 or TRBV12-4 and J usage is TRBJ2-2, with 12 bases fitting TRBD2. This CDR3 is built from 16 residues. After removal of 9 bases from V and 4 bases from J, the junction contained 9 bases not matched to a gene. The CDR3 bases are TGTGCCAGTGACCTGACTAGCGGGAGAGCCACCGGGGAGCTGTTTTTT. This encodes CASDLTSGRATGELFF.

This rearrangement joins TRBV7-2 to TRBJ2-1; D remains unclear. This CDR3 comprises 15 residues. Between the trimmed V and J ends, which lost 1 base and 2 bases, there was a span of 9 bases. Germline CDR1 reads SGHTA; CDR2 reads FQGNSA. The CDR3 nucleotides are TGTGCCAGCAGCTTAGGCGGCGTGGCCTACAATGAGCAGTTCTTC. Protein: CASSLGGVAYNEQFF.

V and J are TRBV20-1 and TRBJ2-3; TRBD1 aligns across 8 bases. The CDR3 consists of 14 residues. V dropped 1 base and J dropped 3; count of bases not matched to a gene: 3. Germline loops: CDR1 DFQATT, CDR2 SNEGSKA (reference sequence). The CDR3 spells CSARGRGRTDTQYF. The CDR3 nucleotides read TGCAGTGCTAGAGGCAGGGGGCGGACAGATACGCAGTATTTT.

The rearrangement links TRBV5-1 to TRBJ2-5; tentative D call: TRBD1 (6 bases). Germline values: CDR1 SGHRS, CDR2 YFSETQ. The CDR3 has 15 amino acids. The ends were cut back, 2 bases at V and 5 bases at J, with 16 bases in the middle. The CDR3 reads CASSFYTGTGETQYF. The CDR3 nucleotides read TGCGCCAGCAGCTTCTACACAGGGACGGGTGAGACCCAGTACTTC.

This clonotype was observed a few times. This sequence joins TRBV18 and TRBJ2-7; weak D call: TRBD1 (5 bases). Trimming removed 6 bases at V and 5 bases at J, with 17 bases between. The CDR3 spans 14 residues. CDR1 and CDR2 (germline): KGHSH, LQKENI. CDR3 region: CASSHGVGLDEQYF. The CDR3, as DNA: TGTGCCAGCTCCCACGGTGTGGGGCTTGACGAGCAGTACTTC.

The chain links TRBV12-3 or TRBV12-4 to TRBJ2-3; D ambiguous. This CDR3 comprises 12 residues. Trimming left V 4 bases short and J 3 bases short, with 5 bases between. CDR3 residues: CASSSMTDTQYF. The CDR3 DNA reads TGTGCCAGCAGTTCTATGACAGATACGCAGTATTTT.

The chain couples TRBV9 to TRBJ1-1; the D gene is possibly TRBD1 (6 bases). Trimming took 3 bases from V and 2 from J, leaving 14 bases between them. The CDR3 is made up of 15 amino acids. Germline CDR1 is SGDLS and CDR2 is YYNGEE. The DNA of the CDR3 is TGTGCCAGCAGCGGATACGGACAGACAAACACTGAAGCTTTCTTT. This translates into CASSGYGQTNTEAFF.